Shown below are 18 T cell receptor beta chains from a single sample sequenced in a study of T cell repertoires in cytomegalovirus infection. Their specific antigens are unknown. TCRdb analysed the reads with MiXCR anew, one entry per CDR3 protein. This table has hundreds of thousands of distinct CDR3 sequences, roughly 42% appearing once. The sample was cultured PBMCs, taken from culture after CMV antigen stimulation. Source of these receptors: a human donor in good health (CMV status not recorded). Some clones in this sample may be carry-over from other donors' samples.

The chain joins TRBV12-3 or TRBV12-4 to TRBJ1-4; tentative D call: TRBD1 (6 bases). The ends were cut back, 7 bases at V and 6 bases at J, with 18 bases in the middle. CDR3 size: 15 residues. The DNA for the CDR3 is TGTGCCAGCACCACTACAACAGGGTGGCATGAAAAACTGTTTTTT. It encodes CASTTTTGWHEKLFF.

This clonotype was picked up many times. V and J are TRBV12-3 or TRBV12-4 and TRBJ1-1; 12 bases are a match to TRBD1. The CDR3 sequence is 15 residues long. V was pared by 5 bases and J by 4 bases, with 5 bases of the junction left unmatched. The DNA of the CDR3 is TGTGCCAGCAGTCCGCAGGGACAGGGGGCCACTGAAGCTTTCTTT. Its translation: CASSPQGQGATEAFF.

A few counts support this clonotype. The genes are TRBV10-3 and TRBJ2-3; TRBD1 aligns across 7 bases. Germline values: CDR1 ENHRY, CDR2 SYGVKD. V shed 11 bases, J shed 8 bases, and the junction held 7 bases outside the gene matches. CDR3 length: 11 residues. CDR3 in DNA: TGTGCCTCCGGCCGGGACAGTACGCAGTATTTT. Amino acids: CASGRDSTQYF.

The chain uses TRBV5-5 and TRBJ2-1; TRBD2 matches at 12 bases. Germline V gene lookup returns CDR1 SGHKS and CDR2 YYEKEE (reference sequence). The J segment lost 7 bases and the V segment lost 4 bases, leaving 9 bases of the junction unmatched. The length of the CDR3 is 16 residues. Here the CDR3 reads CASSKGLAGRINEQFF. The DNA for the CDR3 is TGTGCCAGCAGCAAAGGACTAGCGGGGAGGATAAATGAGCAGTTCTTC. The full variable domain, with the rest looked up from reference TRBV5-5 and TRBJ2-1, is DAGVTQSPTHLIKTRGQQVTLRCSPISGHKSVSWYQQVLGQGPQFIFQYYEKEERGRGNFPDRFSARQFPNYSSELNVNALLLGDSALYLCASSKGLAGRINEQFFGPGTRLTVL.

This clonotype was found many times. The chain links TRBV7-2 to TRBJ2-4; the D gene is possibly TRBD2 (6 bases). Germline V gives CDR1 SGHTA, CDR2 FQGNSA. The CDR3 has 17 residues. V was shortened by 5 bases and J by 1 base, with 18 bases between the two germline ends. In DNA form, the CDR3 reads TGTGCCAGCAGCCACACCCGGGGGAGCTTCGCCAAAAACATTCAGTACTTC. This gives the protein CASSHTRGSFAKNIQYF.

This clonotype was recorded only once. The J gene is TRBJ2-1, the V gene TRBV6-2 or TRBV6-3, with a tentative D call TRBD2 (6 bases). CDR3 length: 12 residues. V lost 6 bases to trimming and J lost 8 bases, with 11 bases between them. From germline, CDR1 is MNHEY and CDR2 SVGEGT. CDR3 in amino acids: CASRRLVDEQFF. CDR3 bases: TGTGCCAGCAGGAGACTAGTCGATGAGCAGTTCTTC.

The chain recombines TRBV5-6 with TRBJ2-1; D remains ambiguous. V was shortened by 0 bases and J by 5 bases, with 9 bases between the two germline ends. Germline V gene sequence: CDR1 SGHDT, CDR2 YYEEEE. The CDR3 consists of 14 residues. The CDR3 loop reads CASSLDYLDNEQFF. The DNA for the CDR3 is TGTGCCAGCAGCTTGGACTACCTGGACAATGAGCAGTTCTTC.

The rearrangement uses TRBV6-6 and TRBJ2-1; 11 bases fit TRBD2. After removal of 5 bases from V and 8 bases from J, the junction contained 14 bases not matched to a gene. This CDR3 is built from 17 residues. CDR1 MNHNY and CDR2 SVGAGI come from the germline V gene (reference sequence). DNA for the CDR3: TGTGCCAGCAGTCTCGTAACCACTAGCGGGAGATCCGATGAGCAGTTCTTC. This gives the protein CASSLVTTSGRSDEQFF.

This clonotype was observed a handful of times. The V gene is TRBV10-3, the J gene TRBJ2-3; D is ambiguous. CDR1 ENHRY and CDR2 SYGVKD come from the germline V gene. The germline V and J ends were trimmed by 7 bases and 0 bases, with 11 bases remaining between them. The length of the CDR3 is 14 residues. CDR3 DNA sequence: TGTGCCATCACCCCAACTTCTAGCACAGATACGCAGTATTTT. Translated: CAITPTSSTDTQYF.

This clonotype was seen more than once but under ten times. The V and J genes are TRBV12-3 or TRBV12-4 and TRBJ2-3; 7 positions match TRBD2. J lost 1 base, V lost 6 bases, and 7 bases had no gene match. CDR3 size: 15 residues. CDR3 nucleotide sequence: TGTGCCAGCAGGTCGCGGGGGTTTGGCACAGATACGCAGTATTTT. It yields the protein CASRSRGFGTDTQYF.

With respect to this clonotype: In this CDR3 the conserved last residue, phenylalanine or tryptophan, is missing, so a read error is likely. Because the CDR3's place on the DNA is in doubt, the DNA is left out and the CDR3 is given as listed by TCRdb. This chain joins TRBV14 and TRBJ2-7; no DNA check was done on the table's D call, TRBD1. The CDR3 spans 13 amino acids, including both terminal residues. Germline V gives CDR1 SGHDN, CDR2 FVKESK. The CDR3 loop reads CASSPSWDSELHL.

The V and J genes are TRBV28 and TRBJ2-2; tentatively, D is TRBD1 (6 bases). Germline CDR1 is MDHEN and CDR2 is SYDVKM. V lost 7 bases and J lost 5, with 11 bases in between. This CDR3 comprises 13 residues. In DNA form, the CDR3 reads TGTGCCAGCACCAAACAGGGAACCGGGGAGCTGTTTTTT. Protein: CASTKQGTGELFF. The full variable domain, its missing parts supplied by reference TRBV28 and TRBJ2-2, is DVKVTQSSRYLVKRTGEKVFLECVQDMDHENMFWYRQDPGLGLRLIYFSYDVKMKEKGDIPEGYSVSREKKERFSLILESASTNQTSMYLCASTKQGTGELFFGEGSRLTVL.

This chain joins TRBV15 and TRBJ1-5, with unresolved D. Trimming shortened V by 0 bases and J by 6 bases, and 15 bases separated the two germline ends. In germline, CDR1 is LNHNV, CDR2 YYDKDF (reference sequence). The CDR3 spans 16 residues. CDR3 nucleotides: TGTGCCACCAGCAGAGACAAGTGGGTAATCAGTCAGCCCCAGCATTTT. It yields the protein CATSRDKWVISQPQHF.

This clonotype was observed a handful of times. The J gene is TRBJ2-5, the V gene TRBV10-3, with a weak D call TRBD2 (5 bases). The V end lost 8 bases, the J end lost 1 base, and 14 bases lay between the germline ends. The germline V gene has CDR1 ENHRY and CDR2 SYGVKD. This CDR3 contains 14 residues. CDR3 DNA: TGTGCCATCCGGGGTGCTAGTTCCCAAGAGACCCAGTACTTC. Its translation: CAIRGASSQETQYF.

This rearrangement joins TRBV20-1 to TRBJ2-3; 10 nucleotides align to TRBD2. From germline, CDR1 is DFQATT and CDR2 SNEGSKA (reference sequence). The CDR3 length is 13 residues. V was clipped by 7 bases and J by 4 bases; unmatched bases: 5. In DNA, the CDR3 is TGCAGTGTTCAACTAGCGGGGTCAGATACGCAGTATTTT. It translates to CSVQLAGSDTQYF.

The V and J genes are TRBV7-2 and TRBJ1-5; D unresolved. The CDR3 runs 13 residues. The V end lost 1 base, the J end lost 7 bases, and 8 bases lay between the germline ends. The germline CDR1 and CDR2 sequences are SGHTA and FQGNSA. This chain's CDR3 is CASSLEPRQPQHF. The CDR3, as DNA: TGTGCCAGCAGCTTAGAGCCACGCCAGCCCCAGCATTTT.

V usage is TRBV5-4 and J usage is TRBJ2-6; weak D call: TRBD2 (6 bases). Germline CDR1 SGHNT, CDR2 YYREEE (reference sequence). CDR3 length: 13 amino acids. V shed 3 bases and J shed 6 bases, with 7 bases lying between them. CDR3 protein: CASSSGEANVLTF. For the CDR3, the DNA is TGTGCCAGCAGCTCGGGGGAGGCCAACGTCCTGACTTTC.

CDR3 coding DNA: TGTGCCATCAGTGATCAAGAGATTAGCAAACCTAGCACAGATACGCAGTATTTT. It specifies CAISDQEISKPSTDTQYF. V is TRBV10-3 and J is TRBJ2-3; D is uncertain. V was trimmed by 3 bases and J by 0 bases, leaving 19 bases between them. The CDR3 has 18 residues. CDR1 is ENHRY, CDR2 SYGVKD, per germline.